Each of the 24 T cell receptor beta chains below was sequenced from the same sample in a study of blood T cell repertoires in COVID-19. Clones were sequenced by immunoSEQ multiplex PCR, and TCRdb holds only the in-frame ones, with some missing. The table lists fewer than 400,000 clones, about 90% of them singletons. The sequenced sample consisted of peripheral blood. All receptors derive from a woman in her thirties with COVID-19, enrolled during active disease.

The rearrangement links TRBV5-4 to TRBJ2-5; D ambiguous. This CDR3 has 14 amino acids. CDR1 SGHNT and CDR2 YYREEE come from the germline V gene (reference sequence). Trimming shortened V by 2 bases and J by 2 bases, and 10 bases separated the two germline ends. The CDR3 DNA reads TGTGCCAGCAGCTTTGGTGGTCAGCAAGAGACCCAGTACTTC. Its protein is CASSFGGQQETQYF.

The chain couples TRBV7-9 to TRBJ1-1; D gene unclear. The V and J ends lost 3 bases and 3 bases respectively, with 20 bases between them. Germline V lookup: CDR1 SEHNR, CDR2 FQNEAQ (reference sequence). This CDR3 is built from 17 residues. The DNA for the CDR3 is TGTGCCAGCAGCTTTATTTCTCGGAGTAGCGGGCACACTGAAGCTTTCTTT. Its protein is CASSFISRSSGHTEAFF.

The CDR3 protein is CASRSGTSNTGELFF. In DNA, the CDR3 is TGCGCCAGCAGGTCCGGGACTAGCAACACCGGGGAGCTGTTTTTT. V is TRBV5-1 and J is TRBJ2-2; 9 nucleotides match TRBD2. V lost 5 bases and J lost 2; bases outside the gene matches: 4. Looked up from germline, CDR1 is SGHRS and CDR2 is YFSETQ. The CDR3 has 15 amino acids.

The chain employs TRBV27 and TRBJ1-2, with a weak D call TRBD1 (5 bases). This CDR3 contains 12 residues. Germline loops: CDR1 MNHEY, CDR2 SMNVEV (reference sequence). V lost 3 bases and J lost 6, with 8 bases in between. CDR3 amino acids: CASSFTGDGYTF. In DNA, the CDR3 is TGTGCCAGCAGTTTCACAGGCGATGGCTACACCTTC.

The genes are TRBV30 and TRBJ1-2; D is ambiguous. Trimming took 0 bases from V and 7 from J, leaving 12 bases between them. Germline CDR1 and CDR2: GTSNPN and SVGIG (reference sequence). There are 13 residues in the CDR3. CDR3 loop: CAWSVFEAVGYTF. CDR3 DNA sequence: TGTGCCTGGAGTGTCTTTGAGGCGGTTGGCTACACCTTC.

V usage is TRBV2 and J usage is TRBJ1-1; 10 bases are shared with TRBD1. The germline CDR1 and CDR2 sequences are SNHLY and FYNNEI. This CDR3 comprises 13 residues. V was pared by 8 bases and J by 4 bases, with 4 bases of the junction left unmatched. The CDR3 protein is CASRDRGTTEAFF. CDR3 nucleotide sequence: TGTGCCAGCCGGGACAGGGGCACCACTGAAGCTTTCTTT.

The chain carries TRBV7-8 and TRBJ1-5; D gene ambiguous. V was trimmed by 2 bases and J by 3 bases, leaving 17 bases between them. Germline V lookup: CDR1 SGHVS, CDR2 FQNEAQ. The CDR3 has 17 residues. The CDR3 region has the DNA TGTGCCAGCAGCTTAAAAGGGTATGGAGGGATCAATCAGCCCCAGCATTTT. Translating gives CASSLKGYGGINQPQHF.

This clone was recorded at least ten times. The J gene is TRBJ2-3, the V gene TRBV10-3, with TRBD2 matching over 10 bases. Germline values: CDR1 ENHRY, CDR2 SYGVKD. The V and J ends lost 1 base and 2 bases, in that order; junction bases with no gene match: 15. The CDR3 spans 20 residues. Here the CDR3 DNA reads TGTGCCATCAGTGAGTTCATGATATCCGGGACTAGCGACTTCACAGATACGCAGTATTTT. This codes for CAISEFMISGTSDFTDTQYF.

The table lists this clone with a count of one. The chain is built from TRBV6-6 and TRBJ1-5; 10 bases line up with TRBD1. The CDR3 covers 16 residues. Germline CDR1 MNHNY, CDR2 SVGAGI (reference sequence). The V segment lost 6 bases and the J segment 6 bases; nucleotides outside the gene matches: 11. CDR3 loop: CASSDPGQGSGQPQHF. CDR3 coding DNA: TGTGCCAGCAGCGACCCGGGACAGGGGAGCGGTCAGCCCCAGCATTTT.

The gene calls are TRBV10-3 and TRBJ2-5; maybe TRBD1 (6 bases). V lost 1 base and J 0 bases, leaving 6 bases between the germline ends. Germline values: CDR1 ENHRY, CDR2 SYGVKD. The CDR3 is 14 amino acids. The CDR3 nucleotides are TGTGCCATCAGTGAGTACAGGGACCAAGAGACCCAGTACTTC. Translated: CAISEYRDQETQYF.

The chain's CDR3 is CSASRGINTEAFF. Here the CDR3 DNA reads TGCAGTGCTAGTCGGGGGATTAACACTGAAGCTTTCTTT. This chain connects TRBV20-1 to TRBJ1-1; perhaps TRBD1 as D (5 bases). V lost 3 bases and J 2 bases, leaving 10 bases between the germline ends. CDR1 and CDR2 from the germline V gene are DFQATT and SNEGSKA (reference sequence). CDR3 length: 13 residues.

The V and J genes are TRBV6-1 and TRBJ2-7, with D unresolved. CDR1 is MNHNS and CDR2 is SASEGT in the germline V gene. Trimming took off 3 bases at V and 2 bases at J, with 11 bases between the two ends. The CDR3 runs 14 residues. The CDR3 here is CASSEMFRAYEQYF. In DNA form, the CDR3 reads TGTGCCAGCAGTGAGATGTTCCGAGCCTACGAGCAGTACTTC.

This chain connects TRBV3-1 (or the pseudogene TRBV3-2) to TRBJ2-2, with 8 bases aligning to TRBD1. V dropped 1 base and J dropped 4; count of bases not matched to a gene: 5. The CDR3 has 16 amino acids. CDR1 and CDR2 from the germline V gene are LGHDT and YNNKEL (reference sequence). The CDR3 loop reads CASSQADRAGTGELFF. CDR3 DNA sequence: TGTGCCAGCAGCCAAGCGGACAGGGCAGGCACCGGGGAGCTGTTTTTT.

The chain combines TRBV5-1 with TRBJ1-6, with 7 bases aligning to TRBD1. This CDR3 contains 15 residues. Germline V gene sequence: CDR1 SGHRS, CDR2 YFSETQ. V lost 3 bases, J lost 5 bases, and 5 bases stayed unmatched. CDR3 amino acids: CASSSGTANNSPLHF. The CDR3 DNA is TGCGCCAGCAGCTCAGGGACAGCTAATAATTCACCCCTCCACTTT.

This clone was counted a single time. The chain joins TRBV7-3 to TRBJ1-1, with a tentative D call TRBD1 (6 bases). Trimming cost V 5 bases and J 11 bases, with 15 bases left between them. CDR3 length equals 12 residues. From germline, CDR1 is SGHTA and CDR2 FQGTGA. CDR3 DNA: TGTGCCAGCAGCCAAAGGGGACAACGGGCTTTCTTT. Protein: CASSQRGQRAFF.

DNA for the CDR3: TGTGCCAGCAGCTTGGCGTCAGCAGGAGATACGCAGTATTTT. Translation: CASSLASAGDTQYF. The chain couples TRBV5-4 to TRBJ2-3; no definite D call. CDR1 is SGHNT, CDR2 YYREEE, per germline (reference sequence). The CDR3 has 14 amino acids. The V gene lost 0 bases and the J gene lost 5 bases, with 10 bases spanning the gap.

The chain recombines TRBV7-2 with TRBJ2-1, with D hard to call. Germline values: CDR1 SGHTA, CDR2 FQGNSA. The CDR3 is 14 amino acids. V was pared by 0 bases and J by 2 bases, with 5 bases between. For the CDR3, the DNA is TGTGCCAGCAGCTTAGCCCAGGCCTACAATGAGCAGTTCTTC. It yields the protein CASSLAQAYNEQFF.

The chain recombines TRBV20-1 with TRBJ1-2; no definite D call. V was trimmed by 3 bases and J by 4 bases, leaving 9 bases between them. The V gene's germline CDR1 is DFQATT and CDR2 SNEGSKA (reference sequence). The CDR3 sequence is 12 residues long. Here the CDR3 reads CSASYRSYGYTF. The CDR3 nucleotides are TGCAGTGCTAGTTACCGGAGCTATGGCTACACCTTC.

The J gene is TRBJ2-7, the V gene TRBV27; 8 nucleotides match TRBD2. The CDR3 extends over 14 amino acids. Unmatched junction bases numbered 8, after V lost 10 bases and J lost 0 bases. Germline V gene sequence: CDR1 MNHEY, CDR2 SMNVEV (reference sequence). The CDR3 loop is CATQSAGASYEQYF. CDR3 in DNA: TGTGCCACGCAATCAGCGGGAGCCTCCTACGAGCAGTACTTC.

This chain connects TRBV10-3 to TRBJ2-7; D is perhaps TRBD2 (6 bases). This CDR3 spans 16 amino acids. Germline values: CDR1 ENHRY, CDR2 SYGVKD. V was trimmed by 6 bases and J by 0 bases, leaving 18 bases between them. The CDR3 loop is CAISYSSAGSSYEQYF. For the CDR3, the DNA is TGTGCCATCAGCTACTCTAGCGCGGGAAGCTCCTACGAGCAGTACTTC.

This chain joins TRBV10-1 and TRBJ1-1, with D unresolved. The CDR3 is 14 residues long. Germline V lookup: CDR1 WNHNN, CDR2 SYGVQD (reference sequence). V was clipped by 3 bases and J by 5 bases, with 13 bases between them. The DNA of the CDR3 is TGCGCCAGCAGTGAAGGCGGGGTAAGGACTGAAGCTTTCTTT. Encoded protein: CASSEGGVRTEAFF.

This chain links TRBV27 with TRBJ2-7; 7 bases agree with TRBD2. The CDR3 extends over 14 amino acids. V lost 5 bases, J lost 3 bases, and 7 bases stayed unmatched. Germline V gene data show CDR1 as MNHEY and CDR2 as SMNVEV (reference sequence). CDR3 loop: CASSRGLGYYEQYF. The CDR3 nucleotides are TGTGCCAGCAGTAGAGGACTAGGGTACTACGAGCAGTACTTC.

The chain joins TRBV7-8 to TRBJ2-7; D ambiguous. Germline V gene lookup returns CDR1 SGHVS and CDR2 FQNEAQ. V was cut by 1 base and J by 2 bases, with 9 bases left in between. The CDR3 has 14 amino acids. CDR3 residues: CASSLEMGTYEQYF. CDR3 sequence (DNA): TGTGCCAGCAGCTTAGAAATGGGCACCTACGAGCAGTACTTC.

This chain uses TRBV2 with TRBJ2-4, with a tentative D call TRBD1 (6 bases). Per the germline V gene, CDR1 is SNHLY and CDR2 is FYNNEI. V lost 6 bases, J lost 7 bases, and 10 bases lay in between. CDR3 size: 12 residues. The CDR3 nucleotides read TGTGCCAGCAGCTCCACAGGGAACATTCAGTACTTC. It is translated as CASSSTGNIQYF.